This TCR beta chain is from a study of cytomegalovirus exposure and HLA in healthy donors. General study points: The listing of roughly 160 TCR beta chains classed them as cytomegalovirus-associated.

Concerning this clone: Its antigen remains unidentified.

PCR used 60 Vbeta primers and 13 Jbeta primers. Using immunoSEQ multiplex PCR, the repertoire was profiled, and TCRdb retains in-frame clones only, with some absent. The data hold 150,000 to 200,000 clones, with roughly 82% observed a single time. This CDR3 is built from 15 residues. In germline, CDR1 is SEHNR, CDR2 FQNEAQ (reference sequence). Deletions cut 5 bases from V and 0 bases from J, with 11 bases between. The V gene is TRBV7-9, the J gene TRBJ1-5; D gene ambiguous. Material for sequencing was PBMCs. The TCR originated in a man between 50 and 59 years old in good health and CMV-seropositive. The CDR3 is CASSRGENSNQPQHF. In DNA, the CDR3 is TGTGCCAGCAGCCGTGGGGAGAATAGCAATCAGCCCCAGCATTTT. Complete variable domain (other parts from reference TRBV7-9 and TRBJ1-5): DTGVSQNPRHKITKRGQNVTFRCDPISEHNRLYWYRQTLGQGPEFLTYFQNEAQLEKSRLLSDRFSAERPKGSFSTLEIQRTEQGDSAMYLCASSRGENSNQPQHFGDGTRLSIL.